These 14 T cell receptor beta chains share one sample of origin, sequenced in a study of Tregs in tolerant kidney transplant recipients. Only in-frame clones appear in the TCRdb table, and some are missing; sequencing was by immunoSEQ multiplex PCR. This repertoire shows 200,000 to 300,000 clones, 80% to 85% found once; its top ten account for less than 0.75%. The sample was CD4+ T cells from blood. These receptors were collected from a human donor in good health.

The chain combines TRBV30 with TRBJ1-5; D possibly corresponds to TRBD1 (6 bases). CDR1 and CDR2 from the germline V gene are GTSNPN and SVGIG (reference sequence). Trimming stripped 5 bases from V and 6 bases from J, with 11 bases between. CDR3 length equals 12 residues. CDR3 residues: CAWGGGSQPQHF. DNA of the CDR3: TGTGCCTGGGGAGGGGGGTCTCAGCCCCAGCATTTT.

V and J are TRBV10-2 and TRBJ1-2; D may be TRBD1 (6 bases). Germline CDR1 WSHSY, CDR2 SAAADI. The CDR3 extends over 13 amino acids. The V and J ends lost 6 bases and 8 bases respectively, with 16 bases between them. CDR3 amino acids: CASSLSQGGGYTF. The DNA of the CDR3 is TGCGCCAGCAGCCTATCACAGGGAGGGGGCTACACCTTC.

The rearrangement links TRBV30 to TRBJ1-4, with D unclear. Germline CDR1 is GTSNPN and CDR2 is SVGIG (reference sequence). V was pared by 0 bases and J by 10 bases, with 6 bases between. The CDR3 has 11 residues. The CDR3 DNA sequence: TGTGCCTGGAGTGTCCGAACAAAACTGTTTTTT. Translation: CAWSVRTKLFF. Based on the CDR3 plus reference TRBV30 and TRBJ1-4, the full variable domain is SQTIHQWPATLVQPVGSPLSLECTVEGTSNPNLYWYRQAAGRGLQLLFYSVGIGQISSEVPQNLSASRPQDRQFILSSKKLLLSDSGFYLCAWSVRTKLFFGSGTQLSVL.

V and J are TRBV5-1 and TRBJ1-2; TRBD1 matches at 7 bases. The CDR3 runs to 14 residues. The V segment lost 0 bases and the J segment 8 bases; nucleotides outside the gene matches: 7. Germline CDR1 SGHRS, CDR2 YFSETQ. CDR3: CASSLGDRAKGYTF. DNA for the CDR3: TGCGCCAGCAGCTTGGGTGACAGGGCTAAGGGCTACACCTTC.

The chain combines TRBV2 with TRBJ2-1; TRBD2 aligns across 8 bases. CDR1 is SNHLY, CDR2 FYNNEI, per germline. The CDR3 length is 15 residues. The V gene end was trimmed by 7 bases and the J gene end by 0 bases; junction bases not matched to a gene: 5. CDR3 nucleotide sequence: TGTGCCAGCATATTAAGCGGGAGCTCCTACAATGAGCAGTTCTTC. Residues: CASILSGSSYNEQFF. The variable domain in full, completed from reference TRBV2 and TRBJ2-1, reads EPEVTQTPSHQVTQMGQEVILRCVPISNHLYFYWYRQILGQKVEFLVSFYNNEISEKSEIFDDQFSVERPDGSNFTLKIRSTKLEDSAMYFCASILSGSSYNEQFFGPGTRLTVL.

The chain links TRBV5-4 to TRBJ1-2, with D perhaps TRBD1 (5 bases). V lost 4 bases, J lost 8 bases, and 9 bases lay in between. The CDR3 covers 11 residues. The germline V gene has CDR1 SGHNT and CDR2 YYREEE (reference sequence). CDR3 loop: CASSPGRGYTF. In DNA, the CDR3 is TGTGCCAGCAGCCCAGGGCGAGGCTACACCTTC.

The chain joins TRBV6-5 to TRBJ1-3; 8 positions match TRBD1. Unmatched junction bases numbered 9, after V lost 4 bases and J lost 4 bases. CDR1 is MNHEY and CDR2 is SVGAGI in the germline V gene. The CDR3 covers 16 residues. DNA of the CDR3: TGTGCCAGCAGTTTTTCTTGGGGGACAGGCGGAAACACCATATATTTT. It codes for CASSFSWGTGGNTIYF.

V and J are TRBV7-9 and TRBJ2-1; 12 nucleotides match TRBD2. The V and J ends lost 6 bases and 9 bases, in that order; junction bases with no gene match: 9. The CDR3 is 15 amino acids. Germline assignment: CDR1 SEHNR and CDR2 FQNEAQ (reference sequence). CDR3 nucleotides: TGTGCCAGCAGGCCGACTAGCGGGAGATTAATTGAGCAGTTCTTC. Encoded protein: CASRPTSGRLIEQFF.

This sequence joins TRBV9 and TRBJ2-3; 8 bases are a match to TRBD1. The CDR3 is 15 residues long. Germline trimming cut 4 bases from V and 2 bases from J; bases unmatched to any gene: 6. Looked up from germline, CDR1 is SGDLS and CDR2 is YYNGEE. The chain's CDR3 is CASSWTGKTTDTQYF. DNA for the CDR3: TGTGCCAGCAGCTGGACAGGGAAAACCACAGATACGCAGTATTTT.

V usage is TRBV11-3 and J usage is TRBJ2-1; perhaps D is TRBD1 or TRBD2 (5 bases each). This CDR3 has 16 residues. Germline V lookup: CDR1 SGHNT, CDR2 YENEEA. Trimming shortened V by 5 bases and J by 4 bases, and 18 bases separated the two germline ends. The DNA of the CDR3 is TGTGCCAGCAGCCCCCTGGGGACCCCCAAGTACAATGAGCAGTTCTTC. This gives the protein CASSPLGTPKYNEQFF.

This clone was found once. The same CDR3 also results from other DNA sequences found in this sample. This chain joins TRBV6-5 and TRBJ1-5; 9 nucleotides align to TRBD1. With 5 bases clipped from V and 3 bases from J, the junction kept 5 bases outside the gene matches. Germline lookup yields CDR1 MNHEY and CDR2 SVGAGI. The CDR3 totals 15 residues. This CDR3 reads CASSPDRGSNQPQHF. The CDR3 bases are TGTGCCAGCAGTCCGGACAGGGGCTCCAATCAGCCCCAGCATTTT.

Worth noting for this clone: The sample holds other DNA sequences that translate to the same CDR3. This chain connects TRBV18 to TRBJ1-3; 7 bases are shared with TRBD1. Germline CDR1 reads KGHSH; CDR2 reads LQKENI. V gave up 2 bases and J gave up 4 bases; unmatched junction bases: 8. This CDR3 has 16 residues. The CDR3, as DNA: TGTGCCAGCTCACCATATACAGGGGTATCAGGAAACACCATATATTTT. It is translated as CASSPYTGVSGNTIYF.

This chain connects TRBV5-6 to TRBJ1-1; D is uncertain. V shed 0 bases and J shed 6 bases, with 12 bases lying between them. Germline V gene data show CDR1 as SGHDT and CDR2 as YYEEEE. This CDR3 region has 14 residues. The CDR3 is CASSLAGLLAEAFF. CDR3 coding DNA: TGTGCCAGCAGCTTGGCCGGGTTACTCGCTGAAGCTTTCTTT.

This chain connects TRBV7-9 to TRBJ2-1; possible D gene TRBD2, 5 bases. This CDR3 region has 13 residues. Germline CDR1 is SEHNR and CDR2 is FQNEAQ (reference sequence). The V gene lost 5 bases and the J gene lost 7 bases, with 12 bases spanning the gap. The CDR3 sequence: CASSLREANEQFF. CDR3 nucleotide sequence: TGTGCCAGCAGCCTGAGGGAAGCAAATGAGCAGTTCTTC. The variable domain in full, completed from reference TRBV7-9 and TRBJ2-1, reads DTGVSQNPRHKITKRGQNVTFRCDPISEHNRLYWYRQTLGQGPEFLTYFQNEAQLEKSRLLSDRFSAERPKGSFSTLEIQRTEQGDSAMYLCASSLREANEQFFGPGTRLTVL.